What follows describes a single T cell receptor beta chain. Its antigen is as yet unknown. Sorted T cells were CFSE-labeled and cultured around 5 days with allogeneic regulatory or mature dendritic cells at 1:10. The V gene lost 1 base and the J gene lost 10 bases, with 16 bases spanning the gap. Germline V CDR1 and CDR2: MNHNS, SASEGT. The CDR3 runs to 14 residues. Using immunoSEQ multiplex PCR, the repertoire was profiled, and TCRdb retains in-frame clones only, with some absent. The sample has about 10,000 clones; 50% to 70% are singletons. These data belong to a study of regulatory dendritic cells for organ transplantation. Notes on the study in general: Mature dendritic cells appeared to drive more memory CD8+ clonal expansion than regulatory ones. Naive T cells showed high diversity, memory cells less, memory CD8+ least.

The chain recombines TRBV6-1 with TRBJ1-1; D is ambiguous. Sample: naive CD4+ T cells from blood cultured with dendritic cells. Subset reported: CD45RA+ naive T cells. This receptor was obtained from a human donor in good health. CDR3 loop: CASSEVGVPSRAFF. The CDR3 DNA reads as TGTGCCAGCAGTGAAGTCGGGGTCCCCTCACGAGCTTTCTTT.